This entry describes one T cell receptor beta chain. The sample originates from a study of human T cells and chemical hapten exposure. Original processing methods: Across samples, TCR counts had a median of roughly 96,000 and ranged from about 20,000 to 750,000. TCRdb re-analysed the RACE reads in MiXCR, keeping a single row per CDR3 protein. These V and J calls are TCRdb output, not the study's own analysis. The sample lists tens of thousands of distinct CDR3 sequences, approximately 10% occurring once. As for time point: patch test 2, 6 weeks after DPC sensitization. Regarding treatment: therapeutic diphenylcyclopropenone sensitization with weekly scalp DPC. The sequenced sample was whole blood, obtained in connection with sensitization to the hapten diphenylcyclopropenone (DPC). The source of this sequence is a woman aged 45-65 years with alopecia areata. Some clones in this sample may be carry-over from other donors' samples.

The CDR3 region is CASSQLAGEPNEQFF. CDR3 DNA sequence: TGCGCCAGCAGCCAACTAGCGGGCGAACCGAATGAGCAGTTCTTC. J is TRBJ2-1 and V is TRBV5-1; 9 positions match TRBD2. CDR3 length: 15 residues. The germline CDR1 and CDR2 sequences are SGHRS and YFSETQ. Trimming at V came to 4 bases and at J to 7 bases, leaving 9 bases not matched to a gene. Full variable domain (remainder filled in from reference TRBV5-1 and TRBJ2-1): KAGVTQTPRYLIKTRGQQVTLSCSPISGHRSVSWYQQTPGQGLQFLFEYFSETQRNKGNFPGRFSGRQFSNSRSEMNVSTLELGDSALYLCASSQLAGEPNEQFFGPGTRLTVL.